This passage covers 5 T cell receptor beta chains from one sample sequenced in a study of PD-1 blockade in classical Hodgkin lymphoma. The table came from immunoSEQ multiplex PCR; TCRdb's copy has only in-frame clones and leaves some out. Of fewer than 35,000 clones listed, roughly 92% are singletons. Time point given: newly diagnosed, previously untreated cHL patient sample. Sample: peripheral blood mononuclear cells (PBMCs). The receptors were sampled from a human donor with classical Hodgkin lymphoma.

This chain uses TRBV9 with TRBJ1-1, with TRBD1 matching over 9 bases. This CDR3 has 17 residues. Losses at the gene ends were 3 bases for V and 4 bases for J; bases not matched to a gene: 13. Looked up from germline, CDR1 is SGDLS and CDR2 is YYNGEE. The CDR3 DNA is TGTGCCAGCAGCGAGGGGGGACCCAGACAGGGGGGCACTGAAGCTTTCTTT. It yields the protein CASSEGGPRQGGTEAFF.

The J gene is TRBJ2-5, the V gene TRBV19; D might be TRBD2 (5 bases). This CDR3 spans 13 amino acids. V gave up 3 bases and J gave up 2 bases, with 7 bases separating them. Germline V gene sequence: CDR1 LNHDA, CDR2 SQIVND (reference sequence). This CDR3 reads CASSIGEQETQYF. In nucleotides, the CDR3 is TGTGCCAGTAGTATTGGGGAGCAAGAGACCCAGTACTTC.

V and J are TRBV11-2 and TRBJ1-1; 9 nucleotides align to TRBD1. Germline trimming cut 5 bases from V and 6 bases from J; bases unmatched to any gene: 10. From germline, CDR1 is SGHAT and CDR2 FQNNGV. This CDR3 comprises 15 residues. The CDR3: CASSRTEQGAAEAFF. CDR3 nucleotides: TGTGCCAGCAGCCGAACGGAACAGGGGGCGGCTGAAGCTTTCTTT.

This clone was found a few times. The V call is TRBV5-1, the J call TRBJ1-2; TRBD1 might be the D (5 bases). The CDR3 runs 13 residues. CDR1 and CDR2 from the germline V gene are SGHRS and YFSETQ. The germline V and J ends were trimmed by 3 bases and 3 bases, with 9 bases remaining between them. CDR3 DNA: TGCGCCAGCAGCTCTGGGGGGTACTATGGCTACACCTTC. It encodes CASSSGGYYGYTF.

The chain has TRBV28 and TRBJ2-7, with D possibly being TRBD2 (6 bases). V was clipped by 6 bases and J by 0 bases, with 12 bases between them. Germline CDR1 reads MDHEN; CDR2 reads SYDVKM. The CDR3 loop spans 14 amino acids. In nucleotides, the CDR3 is TGTGCCAGCAGCCTGGCGGGGAGCTCCTACGAGCAGTACTTC. Translation gives CASSLAGSSYEQYF.